The 29 T cell receptor beta chains reported below all come from one sample, sequenced in a study of blood T cell repertoires in COVID-19 (dated by TCRdb to 2020 to 2022). Libraries were built with the immunoSEQ multiplex PCR assay. TCRdb mirrors the immuneACCESS table, restricted to in-frame sequences. Some clones are absent from its copies; in checked studies, under half trace to an unresolved V gene, and the reason for the others is unknown. The sample profile shows roughly 200,000 clones; 75% to 85% of them were found once. In total, the top ten clones hold approximately 11% of the sample. Input material: peripheral blood. The receptor set was obtained from a woman aged 40 to 49 with COVID-19, enrolled during active disease.

The V and J genes are TRBV6-5 and TRBJ2-1; 11 nucleotides line up with TRBD1. This CDR3 contains 14 residues. Germline lookup yields CDR1 MNHEY and CDR2 SVGAGI. V lost 5 bases and J lost 9; bases outside the gene matches: 6. CDR3 coding DNA: TGTGCCAGCAGTCCCGGGACAGGGGGTTTTGAGCAGTTCTTC. Translated: CASSPGTGGFEQFF.

The chain links TRBV7-9 to TRBJ2-5, with 8 bases aligning to TRBD2. The CDR3 loop spans 16 amino acids. With V trimmed by 1 base and J by 4 bases, 8 bases remained unmatched. Germline assignment: CDR1 SEHNR and CDR2 FQNEAQ (reference sequence). As DNA, the CDR3 is TGTGCCAGCAGCTTAGATCGGGGGGGCCTGGGAGAGACCCAGTACTTC. Amino acid sequence: CASSLDRGGLGETQYF. The whole variable domain, remainder taken from reference TRBV7-9 and TRBJ2-5, is DTGVSQNPRHKITKRGQNVTFRCDPISEHNRLYWYRQTLGQGPEFLTYFQNEAQLEKSRLLSDRFSAERPKGSFSTLEIQRTEQGDSAMYLCASSLDRGGLGETQYFGPGTRLLVL.

This clone showed up just a few times. The rearrangement links TRBV2 to TRBJ2-7; D remains unclear. The V gene lost 2 bases and the J gene lost 4 bases, with 9 bases spanning the gap. The CDR3 spans 13 residues. CDR1 and CDR2 from the germline V gene are SNHLY and FYNNEI. CDR3 amino acids: CASSEQVRYEQYV. CDR3 in DNA: TGTGCCAGCAGTGAACAGGTACGATACGAGCAGTACGTC.

V usage is TRBV9 and J usage is TRBJ1-2, with unresolved D. V lost 0 bases and J 6 bases, leaving 18 bases between the germline ends. Germline values: CDR1 SGDLS, CDR2 YYNGEE. The CDR3 is made up of 16 amino acids. CDR3 protein: CASSVVPSGFPNGYTF. DNA for the CDR3: TGTGCCAGCAGCGTAGTCCCCAGCGGGTTTCCTAATGGCTACACCTTC.

The chain combines TRBV6-2 or TRBV6-3 with TRBJ2-5, with D maybe TRBD2 (7 bases). The V and J ends lost 2 bases and 2 bases respectively, with 12 bases between them. This CDR3 is 15 amino acids long. Germline-derived CDR1 and CDR2 are MNHEY and SVGEGT. The CDR3 nucleotides are TGTGCCAGCAGTTACGCGGGGGCAGGGCAAGAGACCCAGTACTTC. Protein sequence: CASSYAGAGQETQYF.

The chain carries TRBV7-8 and TRBJ1-4; D remains unclear. CDR3 length: 15 residues. The germline gives CDR1 SGHVS, CDR2 FQNEAQ. Trimming shortened V by 2 bases and J by 8 bases, and 15 bases separated the two germline ends. The DNA of the CDR3 is TGTGCCAGCAGCTTAAAGACCAGTCGCGGGGAAAAACTGTTTTTT. Its protein is CASSLKTSRGEKLFF. Full variable domain (remainder filled in from reference TRBV7-8 and TRBJ1-4): GAGVSQSPRYKVAKRGQDVALRCDPISGHVSLFWYQQALGQGPEFLTYFQNEAQLDKSGLPSDRFFAERPEGSVSTLKIQRTQQEDSAVYLCASSLKTSRGEKLFFGSGTQLSVL.

On this clone itself: A read error may account for a junction end that differs from germline. The chain couples TRBV6-5 to TRBJ2-5; 7 bases fit TRBD1. The germline CDR1 and CDR2 sequences are MNHEY and SVGAGI. The CDR3 runs to 10 residues. The CDR3 sequence is CATKRDSENF. Written as DNA, the CDR3 is TGTGCCACCAAAAGGGACAGCGAAAACTTC.

The V call is TRBV3-1 (or the pseudogene TRBV3-2), the J call TRBJ1-1, with D possibly TRBD1 on 6 matching bases. Germline V gene sequence: CDR1 LGHDT, CDR2 YNNKEL (reference sequence). The V gene lost 1 base and the J gene lost 5 bases, with 14 bases spanning the gap. The CDR3 extends over 15 amino acids. CDR3 residues: CASSQGSRGGTEAFF. CDR3 DNA: TGTGCCAGCAGCCAAGGTTCCAGGGGCGGAACTGAAGCTTTCTTT.

V is TRBV10-3 and J is TRBJ1-1; D is possibly TRBD1 (5 bases). The CDR3 is 11 residues long. Per germline, CDR1 ENHRY and CDR2 SYGVKD. Between the trimmed V and J ends, which lost 2 bases and 7 bases, there was a span of 5 bases. The CDR3 region is CAISETGEAFF. In nucleotides, the CDR3 is TGTGCCATCAGTGAGACAGGTGAAGCTTTCTTT.

As for this clone: One end of the junction varies from germline; a read error may be responsible. CDR3 region: CASSTGGEGSALHF. The CDR3 nucleotides read TGTGCCAGCAGCACGGGGGGGGAGGGTTCAGCCCTCCACTTT. The chain has TRBV9 and TRBJ1-6, with a weak D call TRBD1 (5 bases). Germline V gives CDR1 SGDLS, CDR2 YYNGEE. This CDR3 is built from 14 residues.

The chain couples TRBV3-1 (or the pseudogene TRBV3-2) to TRBJ2-2; tentative D call: TRBD2 (5 bases). Per the germline V gene, CDR1 is LGHDT and CDR2 is YNNKEL (reference sequence). CDR3 size: 16 residues. V was shortened by 0 bases and J by 5 bases, with 13 bases between the two germline ends. CDR3 coding DNA: TGTGCCAGCAGCCAAGATCGGCGGGCGCGGACCGGGGAGCTGTTTTTT. This encodes CASSQDRRARTGELFF.

This chain uses TRBV6-5 with TRBJ2-1; 10 positions agree with TRBD2. The CDR3 is made up of 16 amino acids. Trimming at V came to 4 bases and at J to 5 bases, leaving 8 bases not matched to a gene. The germline CDR1 and CDR2 sequences are MNHEY and SVGAGI. CDR3 DNA sequence: TGTGCCAGCAGTTTCCGAACTAGCGGGGTGAACAATGAGCAGTTCTTC. This sequence encodes CASSFRTSGVNNEQFF.

V gene TRBV5-4 combines with J gene TRBJ2-3, with TRBD1 matching over 11 bases. There are 14 residues in the CDR3. Germline-derived CDR1 and CDR2 are SGHNT and YYREEE (reference sequence). V was pared by 3 bases and J by 8 bases, with 5 bases of the junction left unmatched. Here the CDR3 reads CASSSGQGASTQYF. CDR3 DNA sequence: TGTGCCAGCAGCTCTGGACAGGGGGCTAGTACGCAGTATTTT.

The chain recombines TRBV9 with TRBJ2-3; a weak D match, TRBD2 (5 bases). The V and J ends lost 4 bases and 3 bases respectively, with 18 bases between them. CDR1 and CDR2 from the germline V gene are SGDLS and YYNGEE. This CDR3 has 16 amino acids. The CDR3 nucleotides are TGTGCCAGCAGCCCATTCGAGGGAGCCCCGACAGATACGCAGTATTTT. Its protein product is CASSPFEGAPTDTQYF.

This rearrangement joins TRBV3-1 (or the pseudogene TRBV3-2) to TRBJ1-5, with D possibly TRBD1 on 5 matching bases. V lost 3 bases to trimming and J lost 7 bases, with 10 bases between them. CDR1 and CDR2 (germline): LGHDT, YNNKEL (reference sequence). CDR3 length: 13 amino acids. The CDR3 loop reads CASSHREGQPQHF. In DNA form, the CDR3 reads TGTGCCAGCAGCCACAGGGAGGGGCAGCCCCAGCATTTT.

The rearrangement joins TRBV18 to TRBJ1-5, with 7 bases that match TRBD1. CDR3 length: 14 residues. The junction had 2 bases not matched to a gene; V was cut back by 3 bases and J by 3 bases. Germline lookup yields CDR1 KGHSH and CDR2 LQKENI. This CDR3 reads CASSPGTDNQPQHF. In nucleotides, the CDR3 is TGTGCCAGCTCACCGGGGACAGACAATCAGCCCCAGCATTTT. Full variable domain (rest looked up from reference TRBV18 and TRBJ1-5): NAGVMQNPRHLVRRRGQEARLRCSPMKGHSHVYWYRQLPEEGLKFMVYLQKENIIDESGMPKERFSAEFPKEGPSILRIQQVVRGDSAAYFCASSPGTDNQPQHFGDGTRLSIL.

This clone was observed once. This chain connects TRBV5-1 to TRBJ1-6; 10 bases map to TRBD1. The CDR3 has 16 amino acids. J lost 5 bases, V lost 4 bases, and 6 bases had no gene match. CDR1 is SGHRS and CDR2 is YFSETQ in the germline V gene. This CDR3 reads CASSNYGTGDNSPLHF. The DNA of the CDR3 is TGCGCCAGCAGCAACTACGGGACAGGGGATAATTCACCCCTCCACTTT. The full variable domain, completed using reference TRBV5-1 and TRBJ1-6, is KAGVTQTPRYLIKTRGQQVTLSCSPISGHRSVSWYQQTPGQGLQFLFEYFSETQRNKGNFPGRFSGRQFSNSRSEMNVSTLELGDSALYLCASSNYGTGDNSPLHFGNGTRLTVT.

The chain recombines TRBV7-8 with TRBJ1-1, with TRBD1 matching over 10 bases. V lost 6 bases to trimming and J lost 6 bases; unmatched junction nucleotides: 10. Germline CDR1 and CDR2: SGHVS and FQNEAQ. The CDR3 extends over 15 amino acids. CDR3 in amino acids: CASSIRDRGLAEAFF. The CDR3 DNA follows: TGTGCCAGCAGTATAAGGGACAGGGGTTTGGCTGAAGCTTTCTTT.

The chain is built from TRBV29-1 and TRBJ2-1; D is ambiguous. This CDR3 comprises 13 residues. The germline V and J ends were trimmed by 7 bases and 0 bases, with 10 bases remaining between them. CDR1 is SQVTM, CDR2 ANQGSEA, per germline. CDR3 sequence: CSARTSSYNEQFF. CDR3 nucleotides: TGCAGCGCCCGAACCAGCTCCTACAATGAGCAGTTCTTC.

This chain connects TRBV3-1 (or the pseudogene TRBV3-2) to TRBJ2-5; 10 nucleotides align to TRBD2. The V gene end was trimmed by 3 bases and the J gene end by 1 base; junction bases not matched to a gene: 2. Germline V gives CDR1 LGHDT, CDR2 YNNKEL (reference sequence). The CDR3 is made up of 15 amino acids. The DNA for the CDR3 is TGTGCCAGCAGCCACCGACTAGCGGGCCAAGAGACCCAGTACTTC. Its protein product is CASSHRLAGQETQYF.

This chain's CDR3 is CASSPAGRANEQFF. The CDR3 DNA reads as TGTGCCAGCAGCCCAGCCGGGAGGGCCAATGAGCAGTTCTTC. V is TRBV11-3 and J is TRBJ2-1, with 8 bases lining up with TRBD2. The CDR3 is 14 amino acids. Germline V gene lookup returns CDR1 SGHNT and CDR2 YENEEA. V trimming: 5 bases; J trimming: 6 bases; junction bases outside the gene matches: 6.

This clone was seen a few times. The V and J genes are TRBV7-2 and TRBJ2-7; D is perhaps TRBD2 (5 bases). V was shortened by 2 bases and J by 1 base, with 12 bases between the two germline ends. This CDR3 spans 15 amino acids. Germline-derived CDR1 and CDR2 are SGHTA and FQGNSA. The DNA for the CDR3 is TGTGCCAGCAGCTTATTCGGGGTCACATCCTACGAGCAGTACTTC. The encoded protein is CASSLFGVTSYEQYF.

The chain combines TRBV9 with TRBJ2-1, with TRBD2 matching 8 bases. There are 15 residues in the CDR3. Germline values: CDR1 SGDLS, CDR2 YYNGEE. The V and J ends lost 0 bases and 9 bases, in that order; junction bases with no gene match: 8. The CDR3 sequence: CASSVVSGDLGEQFF. The CDR3 region has the DNA TGTGCCAGCAGCGTAGTTAGCGGGGATCTTGGTGAGCAGTTCTTC.

This chain links TRBV5-1 with TRBJ1-1; D not certain. Germline lookup yields CDR1 SGHRS and CDR2 YFSETQ. V lost 1 base, J lost 8 bases, and 12 bases lay in between. The CDR3 totals 13 residues. This CDR3 reads CASSLSPGEEAFF. DNA for the CDR3: TGCGCCAGCAGCTTGAGCCCCGGGGAAGAAGCTTTCTTT. The full variable domain, its missing parts supplied by reference TRBV5-1 and TRBJ1-1, is KAGVTQTPRYLIKTRGQQVTLSCSPISGHRSVSWYQQTPGQGLQFLFEYFSETQRNKGNFPGRFSGRQFSNSRSEMNVSTLELGDSALYLCASSLSPGEEAFFGQGTRLTVV.

The chain employs TRBV19 and TRBJ2-2, with 8 bases identical to TRBD2. This CDR3 has 22 residues. Germline loops: CDR1 LNHDA, CDR2 SQIVND (reference sequence). The V gene end was trimmed by 3 bases and the J gene end by 5 bases; junction bases not matched to a gene: 26. The CDR3 region has the DNA TGTGCCAGTAGTATTCCACCTTTTGGGATAGCGGGGACCCCACGGGGGACCGGGGAGCTGTTTTTT. Translating it yields CASSIPPFGIAGTPRGTGELFF.

The V gene is TRBV28, the J gene TRBJ2-3; no firm D call. The CDR3 contains 12 residues. V was trimmed by 7 bases and J by 0 bases, leaving 5 bases between them. Germline CDR1 MDHEN, CDR2 SYDVKM. CDR3 protein: CASKTSTDTQYF. CDR3 nucleotide sequence: TGTGCCAGCAAAACAAGCACAGATACGCAGTATTTT. Drawing the rest from reference TRBV28 and TRBJ2-3, the complete variable domain is DVKVTQSSRYLVKRTGEKVFLECVQDMDHENMFWYRQDPGLGLRLIYFSYDVKMKEKGDIPEGYSVSREKKERFSLILESASTNQTSMYLCASKTSTDTQYFGPGTRLTVL.

This chain connects TRBV19 to TRBJ1-3; D is uncertain. Germline lookup yields CDR1 LNHDA and CDR2 SQIVND (reference sequence). This CDR3 has 14 residues. Trimming took off 1 base at V and 0 bases at J, with 4 bases between the two ends. CDR3 amino acids: CASSIGASGNTIYF. CDR3 sequence (DNA): TGTGCCAGTAGTATAGGAGCCTCTGGAAACACCATATATTTT.

This sequence joins TRBV19 and TRBJ2-3; D is perhaps TRBD2 (5 bases). Germline V lookup: CDR1 LNHDA, CDR2 SQIVND (reference sequence). V shed 5 bases and J shed 5 bases, with 14 bases lying between them. The CDR3 is 14 residues long. The DNA for the CDR3 is TGTGCCAGTAGTGCCCAGTTGGCGGGAGATACGCAGTATTTT. As protein: CASSAQLAGDTQYF. Full variable domain (outside the CDR3, taken from reference TRBV19 and TRBJ2-3): DGGITQSPKYLFRKEGQNVTLSCEQNLNHDAMYWYRQDPGQGLRLIYYSQIVNDFQKGDIAEGYSVSREKKESFPLTVTSAQKNPTAFYLCASSAQLAGDTQYFGPGTRLTVL.

The rearrangement uses TRBV6-5 and TRBJ1-2, with D maybe TRBD1 (6 bases). Germline-derived CDR1 and CDR2 are MNHEY and SVGAGI. This CDR3 region has 12 residues. V shed 7 bases and J shed 2 bases, with 8 bases lying between them. CDR3 in amino acids: CASTGQNYGYTF. The CDR3 DNA follows: TGTGCCAGCACCGGACAGAACTATGGCTACACCTTC.